Each of the 26 T cell receptor beta chains below was sequenced from the same sample in a study of T cells expressing NK-cell markers. From its re-call of the 5' RACE reads, TCRdb lists each CDR3 protein once, without DNA. Its clone listing holds approximately 22,000 distinct CDR3 sequences. The sample taken for sequencing was blood T cells: a sorted CD56 or NKG2C T cell subset, CD4+ or CD8+ T cells, or bulk PBMC T cells (not recorded which). These receptors came from a man aged 18 to 69 in good health.

J is TRBJ1-2 and V is TRBV20-1; without DNA, the TCRdb call of TRBD1 cannot be checked. The CDR3 spans 14 residues. CDR1 DFQATT and CDR2 SNEGSKA come from the germline V gene (reference sequence). CDR3 sequence reads: CSASEQGAQTGYTF.

This CDR3 reads CSVASGSGGATEQFF. The chain joins TRBV29-1 to TRBJ2-1; without DNA, the TCRdb call of TRBD2 cannot be checked. Looked up from germline, CDR1 is SQVTM and CDR2 is ANQGSEA. The CDR3 loop spans 15 amino acids.

The chain employs TRBV29-1 and TRBJ2-7; the D gene TCRdb calls, TRBD1, cannot be checked with no DNA. The CDR3 runs to 11 residues. CDR1 and CDR2 (germline): SQVTM, ANQGSEA. CDR3: CSVEKGVEQYF.

The chain is built from TRBV6-5 and TRBJ2-1; there is no DNA to check the TCRdb D call of TRBD1. The CDR3 has 13 amino acids. Germline CDR1 and CDR2: MNHEY and SVGAGI. CDR3 sequence: CASSLQAYNEQFF.

The rearrangement uses TRBV4-1 and TRBJ2-2; TCRdb designates TRBD1, a call that cannot be tested without DNA. This CDR3 comprises 15 residues. Germline V lookup: CDR1 MGHRA, CDR2 YSYEKL. CDR3 residues: CASSLSSTGRLELFF.

This sequence joins TRBV6-6 and TRBJ2-7. The CDR3 runs to 11 residues. CDR1 and CDR2 from the germline V gene are MNHNY and SVGAGI (reference sequence). The CDR3 protein is CASSQYSEQYF.

The chain has TRBV20-1 and TRBJ1-1; the D call from TCRdb, TRBD1, cannot be confirmed without DNA. The CDR3 consists of 13 residues. The germline CDR1 and CDR2 sequences are DFQATT and SNEGSKA (reference sequence). The CDR3 spells CSGNRGHGTEAFF.

This chain links TRBV4-1 with TRBJ2-7; no DNA is available, so the TRBD2 call from TCRdb remains unchecked. This CDR3 is built from 16 residues. Germline CDR1 is MGHRA and CDR2 is YSYEKL. This CDR3 is CASSQFGLAGGNEQYF.

The V gene is TRBV18, the J gene TRBJ2-2. From germline, CDR1 is KGHSH and CDR2 LQKENI. The CDR3 totals 15 residues. The CDR3 loop reads CASSPVLRDTGELFF. The full variable domain, rest sourced from reference TRBV18 and TRBJ2-2, is NAGVMQNPRHLVRRRGQEARLRCSPMKGHSHVYWYRQLPEEGLKFMVYLQKENIIDESGMPKERFSAEFPKEGPSILRIQQVVRGDSAAYFCASSPVLRDTGELFFGEGSRLTVL.

V usage is TRBV10-3 and J usage is TRBJ2-5; without DNA, the TCRdb call of TRBD2 cannot be checked. Germline V CDR1 and CDR2: ENHRY, SYGVKD. CDR3 length: 14 residues. The CDR3 sequence: CATTSGRARETQYF.

The chain couples TRBV28 to TRBJ2-3; as DNA is missing, the TRBD2 call by TCRdb cannot be tested. The CDR3 extends over 13 amino acids. Germline-derived CDR1 and CDR2 are MDHEN and SYDVKM. The chain's CDR3 is CASSLGGPDTQYF.

The rearrangement joins TRBV20-1 to TRBJ2-6; TCRdb reports TRBD1, a call that lacks DNA to check it against. Germline V gene sequence: CDR1 DFQATT, CDR2 SNEGSKA (reference sequence). This CDR3 has 15 residues. The CDR3: CSARYRGPGANVLTF.

According to its frequency, this clonotype is medium-sized. The V call is TRBV5-1, the J call TRBJ2-3. This CDR3 comprises 15 residues. Germline CDR1 and CDR2: SGHRS and YFSETQ. The CDR3 reads CASSFLGASTDTQYF. The full variable domain, with the rest looked up from reference TRBV5-1 and TRBJ2-3, is KAGVTQTPRYLIKTRGQQVTLSCSPISGHRSVSWYQQTPGQGLQFLFEYFSETQRNKGNFPGRFSGRQFSNSRSEMNVSTLELGDSALYLCASSFLGASTDTQYFGPGTRLTVL.

The chain carries TRBV20-1 and TRBJ2-7; the D call from TCRdb, TRBD2, cannot be confirmed without DNA. The germline V gene encodes CDR1 DFQATT and CDR2 SNEGSKA (reference sequence). This CDR3 has 13 amino acids. The CDR3 sequence: CSASGGPSYEQYF.

V gene TRBV20-1 combines with J gene TRBJ2-1; the TCRdb call, TRBD2, lacks DNA for checking. This CDR3 comprises 15 residues. Germline V gene lookup returns CDR1 DFQATT and CDR2 SNEGSKA (reference sequence). CDR3 protein: CSAYSGLAGGTEQFF.

The rearrangement joins TRBV24-1 to TRBJ2-6; as DNA is missing, the TRBD1 call by TCRdb cannot be tested. Germline CDR1 reads KGHDR; CDR2 reads SFDVKD. The CDR3 extends over 17 amino acids. CDR3 in amino acids: CATSDARRGAGANVLTF.

The J gene is TRBJ2-1, the V gene TRBV11-2; TCRdb gives TRBD2 as the D gene, but with no DNA this cannot be confirmed. The CDR3 sequence is 12 residues long. Germline CDR1 and CDR2: SGHAT and FQNNGV. CDR3 sequence: CASSFSQSEPFF.

J is TRBJ1-4 and V is TRBV4-2; TCRdb returns TRBD1, unconfirmable since there is no DNA. In germline, CDR1 is LGHNA, CDR2 YNFKEQ. The CDR3 is 16 amino acids. The CDR3 here is CASSPRQGAANEKLFF.

CDR3 sequence: CASSLNRRANTGELFF. This chain connects TRBV5-1 to TRBJ2-2. The V gene's germline CDR1 is SGHRS and CDR2 YFSETQ. The CDR3 consists of 16 residues.

CDR3 sequence reads: CASSLDLNNEKLFF. This chain joins TRBV11-2 and TRBJ1-4. Germline CDR1 is SGHAT and CDR2 is FQNNGV. The CDR3 covers 14 residues.

The chain uses TRBV18 and TRBJ2-1. CDR3 length: 16 residues. Germline CDR1 and CDR2: KGHSH and LQKENI. The CDR3 spells CASSPRRGNTLNEQFF.

The chain employs TRBV20-1 and TRBJ1-5; the D gene TCRdb calls, TRBD1, cannot be checked with no DNA. The CDR3 consists of 11 residues. Looked up from germline, CDR1 is DFQATT and CDR2 is SNEGSKA (reference sequence). This CDR3 is CSVKGGQPQHF.

This rearrangement joins TRBV19 to TRBJ1-5. The CDR3 is made up of 15 amino acids. From germline, CDR1 is LNHDA and CDR2 SQIVND (reference sequence). CDR3: CASSIGREFNQPQHF.

The genes are TRBV11-2 and TRBJ2-1. The length of the CDR3 is 11 residues. Germline-derived CDR1 and CDR2 are SGHAT and FQNNGV. The CDR3 sequence is CASSSHNEQFF.

The V call is TRBV7-8, the J call TRBJ1-1. The length of the CDR3 is 12 residues. CDR1 and CDR2 (germline): SGHVS, FQNEAQ. CDR3 loop: CASSLGVTEAFF. Full variable domain (missing parts from reference TRBV7-8 and TRBJ1-1): GAGVSQSPRYKVAKRGQDVALRCDPISGHVSLFWYQQALGQGPEFLTYFQNEAQLDKSGLPSDRFFAERPEGSVSTLKIQRTQQEDSAVYLCASSLGVTEAFFGQGTRLTVV.

The V and J genes are TRBV7-9 and TRBJ2-7. CDR1 and CDR2 (germline): SEHNR, FQNEAQ (reference sequence). This CDR3 comprises 16 residues. CDR3 residues: CASSPEPLSSSYEQYF.